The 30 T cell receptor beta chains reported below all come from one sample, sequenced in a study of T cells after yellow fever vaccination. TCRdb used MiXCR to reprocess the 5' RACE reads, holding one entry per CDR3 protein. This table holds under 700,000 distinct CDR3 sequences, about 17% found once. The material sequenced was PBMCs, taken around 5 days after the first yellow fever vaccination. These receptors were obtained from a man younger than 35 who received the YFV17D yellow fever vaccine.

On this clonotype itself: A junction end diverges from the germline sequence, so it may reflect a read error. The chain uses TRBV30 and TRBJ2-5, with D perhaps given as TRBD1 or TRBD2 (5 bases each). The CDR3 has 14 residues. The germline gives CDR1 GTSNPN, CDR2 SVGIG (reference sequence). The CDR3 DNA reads TGTGCCTGGAGTGGATTCGGGCTCAGGGAGACCCAGTGCTTC. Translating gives CAWSGFGLRETQCF.

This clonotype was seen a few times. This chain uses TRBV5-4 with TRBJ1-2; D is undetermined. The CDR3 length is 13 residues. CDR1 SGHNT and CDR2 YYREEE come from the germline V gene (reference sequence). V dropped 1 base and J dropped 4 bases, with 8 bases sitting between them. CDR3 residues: CASSLTLGYGYTF. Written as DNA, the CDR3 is TGTGCCAGCAGCTTGACCTTGGGCTATGGCTACACCTTC.

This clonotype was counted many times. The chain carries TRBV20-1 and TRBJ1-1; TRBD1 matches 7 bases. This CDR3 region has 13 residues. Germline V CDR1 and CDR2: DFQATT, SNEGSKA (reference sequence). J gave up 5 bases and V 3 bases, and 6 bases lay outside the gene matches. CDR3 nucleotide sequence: TGCAGTGCTAGCCAGGGACAGCCGACTGAAGCTTTCTTT. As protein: CSASQGQPTEAFF.

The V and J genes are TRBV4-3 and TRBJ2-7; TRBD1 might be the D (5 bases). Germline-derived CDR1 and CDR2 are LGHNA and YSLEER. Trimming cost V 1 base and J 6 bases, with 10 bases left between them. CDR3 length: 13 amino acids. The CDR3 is CASSQGAGREQYF. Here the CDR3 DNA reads TGCGCCAGCAGCCAAGGGGCAGGGCGCGAGCAGTACTTC.

The CDR3 spells CASSHTLGGGRGYTF. The CDR3 region has the DNA TGTGCCAGCAGTCATACCCTCGGGGGCGGACGTGGCTACACCTTC. This chain connects TRBV12-3 or TRBV12-4 to TRBJ1-2; weak D call: TRBD1 (6 bases). Trimming cost V 5 bases and J 7 bases, with 20 bases left between them. CDR3 length equals 15 residues.

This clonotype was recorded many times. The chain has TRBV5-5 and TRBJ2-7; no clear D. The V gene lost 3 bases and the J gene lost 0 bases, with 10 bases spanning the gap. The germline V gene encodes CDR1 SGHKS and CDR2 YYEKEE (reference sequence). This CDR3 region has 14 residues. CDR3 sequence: CASSWEANSYEQYF. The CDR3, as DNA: TGTGCCAGCAGCTGGGAAGCCAACTCCTACGAGCAGTACTTC.

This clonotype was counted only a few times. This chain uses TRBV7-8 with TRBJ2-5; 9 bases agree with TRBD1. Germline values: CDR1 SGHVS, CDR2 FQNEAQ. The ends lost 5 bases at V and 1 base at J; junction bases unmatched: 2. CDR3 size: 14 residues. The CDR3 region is CASSGQGIQETQYF. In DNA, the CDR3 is TGTGCCAGCAGCGGACAGGGGATCCAAGAGACCCAGTACTTC. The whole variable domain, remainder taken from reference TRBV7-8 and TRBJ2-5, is GAGVSQSPRYKVAKRGQDVALRCDPISGHVSLFWYQQALGQGPEFLTYFQNEAQLDKSGLPSDRFFAERPEGSVSTLKIQRTQQEDSAVYLCASSGQGIQETQYFGPGTRLLVL.

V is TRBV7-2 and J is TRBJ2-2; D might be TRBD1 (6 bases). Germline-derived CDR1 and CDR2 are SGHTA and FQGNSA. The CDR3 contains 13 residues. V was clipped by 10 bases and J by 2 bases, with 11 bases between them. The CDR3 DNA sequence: TGTGCCAAGACCGGGACAAACACCGGGGAGCTGTTTTTT. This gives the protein CAKTGTNTGELFF.

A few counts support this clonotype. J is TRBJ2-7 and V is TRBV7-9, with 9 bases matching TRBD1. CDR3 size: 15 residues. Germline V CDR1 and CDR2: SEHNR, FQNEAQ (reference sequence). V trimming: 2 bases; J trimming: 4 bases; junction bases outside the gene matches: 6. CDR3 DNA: TGTGCCAGCAGCTTATTGACAGGGGGTTCTTACGAGCAGTACGTC. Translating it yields CASSLLTGGSYEQYV.

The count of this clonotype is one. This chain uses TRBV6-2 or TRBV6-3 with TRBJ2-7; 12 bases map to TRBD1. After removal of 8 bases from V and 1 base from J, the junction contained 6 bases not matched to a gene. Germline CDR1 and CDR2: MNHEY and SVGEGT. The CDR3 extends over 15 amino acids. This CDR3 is CASGPGQGASYEQYV. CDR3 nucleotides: TGTGCCAGCGGGCCGGGACAGGGGGCATCCTACGAGCAGTACGTC.

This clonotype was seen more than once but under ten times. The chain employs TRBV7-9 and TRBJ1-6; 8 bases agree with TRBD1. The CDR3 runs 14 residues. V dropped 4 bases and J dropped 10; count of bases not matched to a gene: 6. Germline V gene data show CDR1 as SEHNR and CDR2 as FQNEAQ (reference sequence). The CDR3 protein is CASSSTGEESPLHF. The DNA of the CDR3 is TGTGCCAGCAGCTCGACAGGGGAAGAATCACCCCTCCACTTT.

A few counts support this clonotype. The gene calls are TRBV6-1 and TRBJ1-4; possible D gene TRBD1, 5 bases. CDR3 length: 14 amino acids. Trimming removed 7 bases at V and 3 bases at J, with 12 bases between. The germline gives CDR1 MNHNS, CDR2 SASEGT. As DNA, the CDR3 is TGTGCCAGCAACCCCCGGGGACCTAATGAAAAACTGTTTTTT. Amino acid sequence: CASNPRGPNEKLFF.

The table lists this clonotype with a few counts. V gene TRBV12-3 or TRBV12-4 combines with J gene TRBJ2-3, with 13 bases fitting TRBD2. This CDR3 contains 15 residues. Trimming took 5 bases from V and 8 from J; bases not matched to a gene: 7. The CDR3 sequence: CASSPTSGGARTQYF. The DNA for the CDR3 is TGTGCCAGCAGTCCAACTAGCGGGGGGGCTCGTACGCAGTATTTT.

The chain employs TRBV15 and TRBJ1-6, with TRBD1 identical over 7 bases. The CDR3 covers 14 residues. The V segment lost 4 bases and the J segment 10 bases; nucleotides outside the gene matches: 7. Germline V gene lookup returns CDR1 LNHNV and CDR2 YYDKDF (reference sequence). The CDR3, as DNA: TGTGCCACCAGCATAGACAGGGTTCGATCACCCCTCCACTTT. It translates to CATSIDRVRSPLHF.

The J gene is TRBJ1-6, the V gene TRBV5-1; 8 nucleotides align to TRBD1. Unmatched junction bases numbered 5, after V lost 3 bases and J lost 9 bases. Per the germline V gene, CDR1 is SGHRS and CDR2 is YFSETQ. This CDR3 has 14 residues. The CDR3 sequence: CASSSDREVSPLHF. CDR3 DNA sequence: TGCGCCAGCAGCTCGGACAGGGAGGTTTCACCCCTCCACTTT.

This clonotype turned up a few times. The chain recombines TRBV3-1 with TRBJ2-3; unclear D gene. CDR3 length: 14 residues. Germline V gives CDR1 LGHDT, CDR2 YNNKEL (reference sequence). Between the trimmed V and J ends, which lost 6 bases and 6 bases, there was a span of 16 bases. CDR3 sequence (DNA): TGTGCCAGCAGTCATTTTAATGCCGCCGATACGCAGTATTTT. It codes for CASSHFNAADTQYF.

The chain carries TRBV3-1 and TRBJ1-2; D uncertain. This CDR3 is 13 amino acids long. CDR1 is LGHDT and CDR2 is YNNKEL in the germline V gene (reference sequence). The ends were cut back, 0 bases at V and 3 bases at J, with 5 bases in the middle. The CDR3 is CASSQDYHYGYTF. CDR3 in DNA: TGTGCCAGCAGCCAAGATTATCACTATGGCTACACCTTC.

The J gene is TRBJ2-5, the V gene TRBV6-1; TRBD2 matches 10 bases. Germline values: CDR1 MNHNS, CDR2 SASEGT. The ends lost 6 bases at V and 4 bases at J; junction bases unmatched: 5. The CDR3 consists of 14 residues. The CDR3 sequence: CASRAGGRRETQYF. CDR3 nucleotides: TGTGCCAGCAGAGCGGGGGGGCGGAGAGAGACCCAGTACTTC.

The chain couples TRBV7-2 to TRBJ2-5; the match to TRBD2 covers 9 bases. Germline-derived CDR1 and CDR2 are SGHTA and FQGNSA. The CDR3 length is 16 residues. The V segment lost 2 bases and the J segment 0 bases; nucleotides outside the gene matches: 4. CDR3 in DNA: TGTGCCAGCAGCTTACGCAGGACTAGCGACCAAGAGACCCAGTACTTC. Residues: CASSLRRTSDQETQYF.

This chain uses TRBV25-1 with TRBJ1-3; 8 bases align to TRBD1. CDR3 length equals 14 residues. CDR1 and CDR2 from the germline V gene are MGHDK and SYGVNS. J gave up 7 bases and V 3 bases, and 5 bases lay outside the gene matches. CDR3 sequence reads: CASSDRTGRNTIYF. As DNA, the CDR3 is TGTGCCAGCAGTGACCGGACAGGGAGGAACACCATATATTTT. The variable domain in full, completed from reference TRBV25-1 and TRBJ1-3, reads EADIYQTPRYLVIGTGKKITLECSQTMGHDKMYWYQQDPGMELHLIHYSYGVNSTEKGDLSSESTVSRIRTEHFPLTLESARPSHTSQYLCASSDRTGRNTIYFGEGSWLTVV.

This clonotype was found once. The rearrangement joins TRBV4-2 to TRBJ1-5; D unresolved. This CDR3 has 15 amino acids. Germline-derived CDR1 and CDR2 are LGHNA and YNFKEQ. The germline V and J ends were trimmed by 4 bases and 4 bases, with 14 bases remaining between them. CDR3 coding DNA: TGTGCCAGCAGCCTAGGCCCTCAGAGTAATCAGCCCCAGCATTTT. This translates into CASSLGPQSNQPQHF.

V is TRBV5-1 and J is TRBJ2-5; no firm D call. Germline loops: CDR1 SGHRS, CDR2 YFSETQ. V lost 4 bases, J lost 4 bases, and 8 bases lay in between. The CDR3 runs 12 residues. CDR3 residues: CASSRNRETQYF. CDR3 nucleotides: TGCGCCAGCAGCCGAAACAGAGAGACCCAGTACTTC.

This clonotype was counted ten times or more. The CDR3, as DNA: TGTGCCACGGGACTAGACCTCGCCGGGGGGATTCAGTACTTC. Amino acids: CATGLDLAGGIQYF. The chain has TRBV10-3 and TRBJ2-4, with 8 bases identical to TRBD2. J lost 10 bases, V lost 10 bases, and 15 bases had no gene match. Germline CDR1 and CDR2: ENHRY and SYGVKD. CDR3 length equals 14 residues.

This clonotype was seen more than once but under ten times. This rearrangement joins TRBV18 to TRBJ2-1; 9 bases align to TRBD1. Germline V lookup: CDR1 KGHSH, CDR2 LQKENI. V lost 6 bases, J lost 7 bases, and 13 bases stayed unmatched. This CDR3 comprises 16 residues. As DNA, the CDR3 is TGTGCCAGCTCGCGGCTAGGGACAGGGACGTGGAATGAGCAGTTCTTC. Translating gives CASSRLGTGTWNEQFF.

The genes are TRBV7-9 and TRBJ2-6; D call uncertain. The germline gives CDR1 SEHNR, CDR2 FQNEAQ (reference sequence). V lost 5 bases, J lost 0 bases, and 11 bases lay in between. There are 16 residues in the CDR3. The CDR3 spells CASSLIKYSGANVLTF. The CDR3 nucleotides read TGTGCCAGCAGCCTGATTAAATACTCTGGGGCCAACGTCCTGACTTTC.

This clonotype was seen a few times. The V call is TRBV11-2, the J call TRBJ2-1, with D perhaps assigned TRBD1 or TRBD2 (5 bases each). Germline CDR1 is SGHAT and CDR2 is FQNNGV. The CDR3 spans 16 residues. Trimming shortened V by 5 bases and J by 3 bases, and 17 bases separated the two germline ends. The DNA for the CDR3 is TGTGCCAGCAGCCAAAGGCCGGGACCGAGCTACAATGAGCAGTTCTTC. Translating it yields CASSQRPGPSYNEQFF. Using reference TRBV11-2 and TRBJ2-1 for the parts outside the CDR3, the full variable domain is EAGVAQSPRYKIIEKRQSVAFWCNPISGHATLYWYQQILGQGPKLLIQFQNNGVVDDSQLPKDRFSAERLKGVDSTLKIQPAKLEDSAVYLCASSQRPGPSYNEQFFGPGTRLTVL.

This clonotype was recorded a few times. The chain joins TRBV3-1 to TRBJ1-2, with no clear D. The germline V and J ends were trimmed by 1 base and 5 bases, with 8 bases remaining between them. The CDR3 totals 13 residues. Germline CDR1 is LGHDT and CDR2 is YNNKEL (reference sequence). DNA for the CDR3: TGTGCCAGCAGCCAAGTAGGTCAGTATGGCTACACCTTC. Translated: CASSQVGQYGYTF. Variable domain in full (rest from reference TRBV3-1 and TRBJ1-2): DTAVSQTPKYLVTQMGNDKSIKCEQNLGHDTMYWYKQDSKKFLKIMFSYNNKELIINETVPNRFSPKSPDKAHLNLHINSLELGDSAVYFCASSQVGQYGYTFGSGTRLTVV.

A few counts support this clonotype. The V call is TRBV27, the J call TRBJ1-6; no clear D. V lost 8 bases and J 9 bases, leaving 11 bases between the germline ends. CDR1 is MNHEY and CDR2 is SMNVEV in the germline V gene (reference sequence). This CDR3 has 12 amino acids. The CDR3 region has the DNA TGTGCCAGCTCCCGACCCCGTTCACCCCTCCACTTT. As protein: CASSRPRSPLHF.

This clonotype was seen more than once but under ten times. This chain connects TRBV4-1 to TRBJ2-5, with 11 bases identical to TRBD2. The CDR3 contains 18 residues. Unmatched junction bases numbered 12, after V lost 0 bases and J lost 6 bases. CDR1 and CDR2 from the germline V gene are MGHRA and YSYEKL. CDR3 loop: CASSQDQRLAGPPQTQYF. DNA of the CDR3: TGCGCCAGCAGCCAAGATCAGAGACTAGCGGGACCCCCCCAGACCCAGTACTTC.

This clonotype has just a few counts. The CDR3 DNA is TGTGCCAGCAGTGCCAACCGAGGGGGCGTGGGTTCCTATGGCTACACCTTC. This gives the protein CASSANRGGVGSYGYTF. V usage is TRBV6-1 and J usage is TRBJ1-2, with 7 bases matching TRBD1. V shed 4 bases and J 4 bases; nucleotides not matched to a gene: 15. The CDR3 runs to 17 residues. Germline assignment: CDR1 MNHNS and CDR2 SASEGT.